This TCR beta chain was sequenced during a study of cytomegalovirus exposure and HLA in healthy donors. Per germline, CDR1 MNHNY and CDR2 SVGAGI (reference sequence). This CDR3 comprises 12 residues. The V end lost 5 bases, the J end lost 9 bases, and 11 bases lay between the germline ends. This clone was counted only a few times. The primer mix had 60 Vbeta and 13 Jbeta primers. The table came from immunoSEQ multiplex PCR; TCRdb's copy has only in-frame clones and leaves some out. Altogether about 190,000 clones are present, roughly 79% being singletons, with the ten largest covering 1.6%. The sequence was obtained from a woman aged 18 to 35 in good health and CMV-seronegative. The sequenced material came from PBMCs. The rearrangement links TRBV6-6 to TRBJ2-1; D may be TRBD2 (5 bases). CDR3 sequence reads: CASSRLDSEQFF. The CDR3 region has the DNA TGTGCCAGCAGTCGACTGGACTCTGAGCAGTTCTTC.